This passage covers 27 T cell receptor beta chains from one sample sequenced in a study of pediatric ulcerative colitis. The data were produced by immunoSEQ multiplex PCR, yet TCRdb's version contains in-frame clones alone and is incomplete. The sample holds roughly 70,000 clones, 85% to 90% seen once. Sequencing was done on a sample of blood. These receptors originate from a boy aged 5 to 17 with severe ulcerative colitis.

The V call is TRBV29-1, the J call TRBJ2-3; D may be TRBD1 or TRBD2 (5 bases each). This CDR3 contains 14 residues. V lost 3 bases to trimming and J lost 0 bases, with 10 bases between them. CDR1 SQVTM and CDR2 ANQGSEA come from the germline V gene. CDR3 sequence: CSVDPGLSTDTQYF. As DNA, the CDR3 is TGCAGCGTTGATCCGGGGCTAAGCACAGATACGCAGTATTTT.

CDR3 sequence: CASSQDQRREGAKYF. In DNA, the CDR3 is TGCGCCAGCAGCCAAGATCAACGCCGGGAGGGGGCGAAGTATTTT. The rearrangement uses TRBV4-1 and TRBJ2-3; maybe TRBD2 (8 bases). This CDR3 region has 15 residues. V lost 0 bases to trimming and J lost 13 bases, with 20 bases between them. Germline assignment: CDR1 MGHRA and CDR2 YSYEKL.

The rearrangement joins TRBV29-1 to TRBJ1-2; perhaps TRBD1 as D (5 bases). Trimming stripped 6 bases from V and 1 base from J, with 12 bases between. CDR1 is SQVTM, CDR2 ANQGSEA, per germline. The CDR3 runs to 13 residues. The CDR3 loop reads CSVSPRDNYGYTF. The CDR3 region has the DNA TGCAGCGTCTCGCCCAGGGATAACTATGGCTACACCTTC.

The chain uses TRBV6-4 and TRBJ2-7; D is ambiguous. The CDR3 runs 14 residues. CDR1 and CDR2 (germline): MRHNA, SNTAGT. V lost 5 bases to trimming and J lost 0 bases, with 11 bases between them. In DNA, the CDR3 is TGTGCCAGCAGTATTACGGAAAGCTCCTACGAGCAGTACTTC. As protein: CASSITESSYEQYF.

V is TRBV7-9 and J is TRBJ1-1, with D maybe TRBD1 (5 bases). The germline V gene has CDR1 SEHNR and CDR2 FQNEAQ (reference sequence). The CDR3 is made up of 16 amino acids. V lost 6 bases and J lost 1, with 18 bases in between. CDR3 in DNA: TGTGCCAGCAGTAAATTGGGACCATATACGAACACTGAAGCTTTCTTT. Its protein is CASSKLGPYTNTEAFF.

In its sample, this clone was seen a few times. The CDR3 sequence: CASSLVHEQYF. The CDR3 DNA follows: TGTGCCAGCAGCTTAGTCCACGAGCAGTACTTC. The rearrangement links TRBV7-2 to TRBJ2-7; D is unclear. The germline V gene encodes CDR1 SGHTA and CDR2 FQGNSA. Trimming cost V 1 base and J 5 bases, with 3 bases left between them. The CDR3 totals 11 residues.

This clone was seen a few times. The chain carries TRBV11-2 and TRBJ1-1, with TRBD1 identical over 9 bases. The germline V gene encodes CDR1 SGHAT and CDR2 FQNNGV. The V and J ends lost 4 bases and 4 bases, in that order; junction bases with no gene match: 1. This CDR3 region has 13 residues. The CDR3 sequence: CASSSGQGTEAFF. The CDR3 region has the DNA TGTGCCAGCAGCTCGGGACAGGGCACTGAAGCTTTCTTT.

The chain links TRBV6-5 to TRBJ1-2; D gene uncertain. The germline V gene encodes CDR1 MNHEY and CDR2 SVGAGI. This CDR3 region has 13 residues. V lost 2 bases to trimming and J lost 0 bases, with 4 bases between them. The CDR3, as DNA: TGTGCCAGCAGTTACAGAGCTAACTATGGCTACACCTTC. This encodes CASSYRANYGYTF.

This chain connects TRBV29-1 to TRBJ2-3; D might be TRBD1 (5 bases). CDR1 SQVTM and CDR2 ANQGSEA come from the germline V gene. CDR3 size: 12 residues. V lost 1 base and J 9 bases, leaving 11 bases between the germline ends. DNA of the CDR3: TGCAGCGTTGAAGGGGCAGGGATGACGCAGTATTTT. Its protein is CSVEGAGMTQYF.

This chain uses TRBV7-3 with TRBJ2-1; D is perhaps TRBD1 or TRBD2 (5 bases each). Trimming took 4 bases from V and 5 from J, leaving 9 bases between them. Germline V lookup: CDR1 SGHTA, CDR2 FQGTGA. This CDR3 is built from 13 residues. The CDR3 here is CASSSGTHNEQFF. CDR3 in DNA: TGTGCCAGCAGCTCCGGGACCCACAATGAGCAGTTCTTC.

V gene TRBV29-1 combines with J gene TRBJ1-2; 10 nucleotides line up with TRBD1. V gave up 8 bases and J gave up 4 bases; unmatched junction bases: 10. This CDR3 has 14 residues. Looked up from germline, CDR1 is SQVTM and CDR2 is ANQGSEA. CDR3 protein: CSLSGTGDGYGYTF. The CDR3 nucleotides read TGCAGCTTATCCGGGACAGGGGACGGCTATGGCTACACCTTC.

J is TRBJ2-7 and V is TRBV5-1; D perhaps matches TRBD2 (5 bases). This CDR3 comprises 14 residues. Looked up from germline, CDR1 is SGHRS and CDR2 is YFSETQ. V lost 0 bases and J lost 1, with 8 bases in between. The CDR3 loop reads CASSLVPGSYEQYF. CDR3 DNA sequence: TGCGCCAGCAGCTTGGTTCCGGGGTCCTACGAGCAGTACTTC.

This chain uses TRBV6-1 with TRBJ2-5, with 9 positions matching TRBD1. This CDR3 is built from 15 residues. Trimming removed 6 bases from V and 10 bases from J; junction bases left unmatched: 15. Germline V gene data show CDR1 as MNHNS and CDR2 as SASEGT. For the CDR3, the DNA is TGTGCCAGCAGCTCTGAAGGACAGGGGATAGGAGACCAGTACTTC. It encodes CASSSEGQGIGDQYF.

In its sample, this clone was seen once. This chain uses TRBV11-1 with TRBJ1-1; D unresolved. Germline V gene data show CDR1 as SGHAT and CDR2 as FQDESV (reference sequence). The CDR3 covers 13 residues. Trimming left V 2 bases short and J 2 bases short, with 6 bases between. The CDR3 here is CASSLQSNTEAFF. The CDR3 DNA is TGTGCCAGCAGCTTACAGTCAAACACTGAAGCTTTCTTT.

This chain joins TRBV11-3 and TRBJ2-4, with 7 nucleotides matching TRBD2. V shed 2 bases and J 6 bases; nucleotides not matched to a gene: 4. This CDR3 is built from 14 residues. Per germline, CDR1 SGHNT and CDR2 YENEEA. As DNA, the CDR3 is TGTGCCAGCAGCTTAAGCAGCGGGACAAACATTCAGTACTTC. Translation: CASSLSSGTNIQYF.

The V gene is TRBV6-1, the J gene TRBJ2-1; D might be TRBD2 (5 bases). Trimming left V 5 bases short and J 5 bases short, with 13 bases between. CDR3 length: 14 residues. Germline V CDR1 and CDR2: MNHNS, SASEGT. DNA of the CDR3: TGTGCCAGCAGTACCGGGAACAAAAACAATGAGCAGTTCTTC. It translates to CASSTGNKNNEQFF.

The V call is TRBV10-3, the J call TRBJ2-1; possibly TRBD1 for D (6 bases). The CDR3 is 13 residues long. Germline V CDR1 and CDR2: ENHRY, SYGVKD. The germline V and J ends were trimmed by 8 bases and 3 bases, with 11 bases remaining between them. CDR3 loop: CAILRGNYNEQFF. The CDR3 coding sequence is TGTGCCATCCTGAGGGGGAACTACAATGAGCAGTTCTTC.

The rearrangement joins TRBV5-4 to TRBJ2-7, with 7 bases matching TRBD2. This CDR3 region has 14 residues. V gave up 0 bases and J gave up 0 bases; unmatched junction bases: 0. The germline CDR1 and CDR2 sequences are SGHNT and YYREEE (reference sequence). The CDR3: CASSLAGGSYEQYF. In DNA form, the CDR3 reads TGTGCCAGCAGCTTGGCGGGAGGCTCCTACGAGCAGTACTTC.

This clone turned up a few times. The chain has TRBV19 and TRBJ1-5, with a possible D match to TRBD1 (6 bases). CDR3 length: 14 residues. The V and J ends lost 7 bases and 7 bases respectively, with 17 bases between them. Germline CDR1 reads LNHDA; CDR2 reads SQIVND (reference sequence). CDR3: CASNIQGIGQPQHF. As DNA, the CDR3 is TGTGCCAGTAATATTCAGGGGATAGGGCAGCCCCAGCATTTT. Full variable domain (outside the CDR3, taken from reference TRBV19 and TRBJ1-5): DGGITQSPKYLFRKEGQNVTLSCEQNLNHDAMYWYRQDPGQGLRLIYYSQIVNDFQKGDIAEGYSVSREKKESFPLTVTSAQKNPTAFYLCASNIQGIGQPQHFGDGTRLSIL.

The gene calls are TRBV4-2 and TRBJ1-1, with D perhaps TRBD1 (5 bases). This CDR3 spans 18 amino acids. V was shortened by 0 bases and J by 4 bases, with 21 bases between the two germline ends. Germline lookup yields CDR1 LGHNA and CDR2 YNFKEQ. The CDR3 sequence is CASSQDLLGTGRGTEAFF. The CDR3 DNA reads as TGTGCCAGCAGCCAAGATCTTCTGGGAACGGGTAGGGGCACTGAAGCTTTCTTT.

The sample holds a few counts of this clone. V and J are TRBV19 and TRBJ1-5; D gene unclear. Deletions cut 0 bases from V and 3 bases from J, with 9 bases between. CDR1 and CDR2 (germline): LNHDA, SQIVND (reference sequence). This CDR3 is 15 amino acids long. CDR3 in amino acids: CASSIDLQSNQPQHF. The CDR3 DNA reads as TGTGCCAGTAGTATAGATCTCCAGTCCAATCAGCCCCAGCATTTT.

The chain is built from TRBV30 and TRBJ1-1; perhaps TRBD1 as D (6 bases). Between the trimmed V and J ends, which lost 5 bases and 6 bases, there was a span of 19 bases. The CDR3 runs 14 residues. The germline V gene has CDR1 GTSNPN and CDR2 SVGIG (reference sequence). The CDR3: CAWSGAPGGPEAFF. CDR3 bases: TGTGCCTGGTCTGGGGCACCGGGGGGCCCTGAAGCTTTCTTT.

This clone was detected only once. The chain uses TRBV6-5 and TRBJ2-5; no firm D call. V shed 5 bases and J shed 6 bases, with 16 bases lying between them. Germline V lookup: CDR1 MNHEY, CDR2 SVGAGI. CDR3 length: 14 amino acids. CDR3 DNA: TGTGCCAGCAGTCGCTCGGACCCGCGGAAGACCCAGTACTTC. It codes for CASSRSDPRKTQYF.

This rearrangement joins TRBV4-3 to TRBJ2-1; 13 bases map to TRBD2. This CDR3 has 14 amino acids. V trimming: 3 bases; J trimming: 15 bases; junction bases outside the gene matches: 8. CDR1 is LGHNA and CDR2 is YSLEER in the germline V gene. CDR3 loop: CASSQGTSGIFLFF. CDR3 DNA sequence: TGCGCCAGCAGCCAGGGGACTAGCGGGATATTTCTGTTCTTC.

CDR3 bases: TGTGCCAGCAGCTTAGCTGGGGGCTCCAAGGCCAATGAGCAGTTCTTC. Its translation is CASSLAGGSKANEQFF. This chain links TRBV7-9 with TRBJ2-1, with D tentatively TRBD1 (6 bases). Germline values: CDR1 SEHNR, CDR2 FQNEAQ (reference sequence). The length of the CDR3 is 16 residues. V lost 0 bases and J 6 bases, leaving 15 bases between the germline ends.

Turning to this clone: Lacking the conserved final phenylalanine or tryptophan, this CDR3 likely reflects a read error. No DNA is shown, since the ends of the CDR3 on it are uncertain; the CDR3 is the one TCRdb lists. The chain links TRBV7-3 to TRBJ2-7; the table's D call TRBD2 went unverified against the DNA. Germline V CDR1 and CDR2: SGHTA, FQGTGA. The CDR3 spans 10 residues, counting both ends. CDR3 sequence reads: CASSLSLSLL.

The chain combines TRBV11-3 with TRBJ2-7; D is unresolved. The CDR3 has 15 residues. Germline lookup yields CDR1 SGHNT and CDR2 YENEEA. Trimming removed 1 base at V and 3 bases at J, with 13 bases between. The chain's CDR3 is CASSLGRPENYEQYF. CDR3 DNA: TGTGCCAGCAGCTTAGGGCGGCCAGAGAACTACGAGCAGTACTTC.